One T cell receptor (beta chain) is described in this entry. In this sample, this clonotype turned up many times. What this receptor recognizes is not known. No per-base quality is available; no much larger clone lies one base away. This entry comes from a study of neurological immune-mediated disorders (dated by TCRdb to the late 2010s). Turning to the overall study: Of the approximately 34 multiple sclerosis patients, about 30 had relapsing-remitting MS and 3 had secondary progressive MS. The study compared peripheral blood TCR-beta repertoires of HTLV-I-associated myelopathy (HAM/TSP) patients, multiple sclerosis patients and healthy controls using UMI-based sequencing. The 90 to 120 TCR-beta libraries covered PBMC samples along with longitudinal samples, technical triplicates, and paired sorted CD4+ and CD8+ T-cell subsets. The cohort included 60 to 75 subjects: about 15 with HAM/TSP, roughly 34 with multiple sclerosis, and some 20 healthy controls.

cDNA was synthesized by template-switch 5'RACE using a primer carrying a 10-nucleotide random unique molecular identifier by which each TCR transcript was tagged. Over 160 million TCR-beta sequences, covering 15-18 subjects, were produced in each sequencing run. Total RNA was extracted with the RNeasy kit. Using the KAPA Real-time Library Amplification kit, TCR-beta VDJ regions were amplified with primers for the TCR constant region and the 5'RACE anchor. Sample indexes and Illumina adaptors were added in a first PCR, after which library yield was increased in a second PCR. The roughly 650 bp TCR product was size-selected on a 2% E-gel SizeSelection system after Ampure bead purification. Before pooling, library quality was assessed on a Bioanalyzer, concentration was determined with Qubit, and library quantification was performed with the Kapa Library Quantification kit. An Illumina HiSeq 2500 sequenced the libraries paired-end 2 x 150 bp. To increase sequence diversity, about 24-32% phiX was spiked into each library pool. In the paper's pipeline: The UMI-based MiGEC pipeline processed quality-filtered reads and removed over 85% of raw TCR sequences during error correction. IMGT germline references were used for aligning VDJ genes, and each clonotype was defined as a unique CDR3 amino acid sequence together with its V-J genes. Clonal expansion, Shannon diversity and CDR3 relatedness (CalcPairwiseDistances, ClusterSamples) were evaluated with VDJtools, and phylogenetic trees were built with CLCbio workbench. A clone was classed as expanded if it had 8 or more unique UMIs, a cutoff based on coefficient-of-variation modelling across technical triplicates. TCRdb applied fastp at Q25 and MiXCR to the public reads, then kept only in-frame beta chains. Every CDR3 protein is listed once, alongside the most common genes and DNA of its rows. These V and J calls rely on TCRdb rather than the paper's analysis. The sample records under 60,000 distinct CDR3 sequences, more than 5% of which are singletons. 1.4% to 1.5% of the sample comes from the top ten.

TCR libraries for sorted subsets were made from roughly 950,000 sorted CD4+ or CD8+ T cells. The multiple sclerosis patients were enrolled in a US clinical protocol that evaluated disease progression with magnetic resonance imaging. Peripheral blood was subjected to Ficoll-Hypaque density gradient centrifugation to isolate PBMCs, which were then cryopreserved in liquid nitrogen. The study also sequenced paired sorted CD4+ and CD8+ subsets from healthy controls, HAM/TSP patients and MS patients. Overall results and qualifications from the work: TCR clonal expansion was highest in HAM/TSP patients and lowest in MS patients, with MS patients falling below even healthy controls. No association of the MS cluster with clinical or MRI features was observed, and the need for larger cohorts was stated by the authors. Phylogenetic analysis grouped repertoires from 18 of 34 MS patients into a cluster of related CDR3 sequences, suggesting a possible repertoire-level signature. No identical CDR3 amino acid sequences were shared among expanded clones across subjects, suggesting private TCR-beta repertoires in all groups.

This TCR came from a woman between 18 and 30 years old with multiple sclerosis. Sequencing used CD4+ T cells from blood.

The CDR3 region has the sequence CASSSRLAGHNEQFF. In nucleotide form, the sequence is TGTGCCAGCAGTTCCCGACTAGCGGGGCACAATGAGCAGTTCTTC. The chain is made from TRBV7-2 and TRBJ2-1, with 11 bases in between that match TRBD2. After removal of 6 bases from V and 5 bases from J, the junction retains 6 bases not matched to a gene. Sequences SGHTA (CDR1) and FQGNSA (CDR2) are obtained from the germline V gene. CDR3 length: 15 amino acids, cysteine to phenylalanine. Only CDR3 DNA is held: 45 bases, read in frame from base 1.